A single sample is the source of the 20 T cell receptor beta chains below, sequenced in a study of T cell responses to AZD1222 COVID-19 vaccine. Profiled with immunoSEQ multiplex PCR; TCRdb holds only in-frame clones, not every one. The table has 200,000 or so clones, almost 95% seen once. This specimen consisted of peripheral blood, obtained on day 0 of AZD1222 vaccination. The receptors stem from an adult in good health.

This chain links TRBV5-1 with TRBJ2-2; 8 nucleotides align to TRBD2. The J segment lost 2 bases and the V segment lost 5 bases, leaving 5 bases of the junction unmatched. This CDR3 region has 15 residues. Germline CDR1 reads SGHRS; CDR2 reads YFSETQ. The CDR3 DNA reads TGCGCCAGCAGGATGGCGGGAGGTAACACCGGGGAGCTGTTTTTT. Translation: CASRMAGGNTGELFF.

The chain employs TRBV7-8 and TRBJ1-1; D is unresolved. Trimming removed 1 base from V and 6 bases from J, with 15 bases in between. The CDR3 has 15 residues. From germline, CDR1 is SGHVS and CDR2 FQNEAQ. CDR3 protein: CASSLGLRFLAEAFF. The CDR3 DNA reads TGTGCCAGCAGCTTAGGTCTCAGGTTCCTGGCTGAAGCTTTCTTT.

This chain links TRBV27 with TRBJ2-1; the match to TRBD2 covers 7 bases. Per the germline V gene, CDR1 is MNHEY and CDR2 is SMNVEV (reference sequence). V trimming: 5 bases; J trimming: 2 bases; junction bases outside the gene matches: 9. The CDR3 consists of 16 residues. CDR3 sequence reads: CASSPHPSGPYNEQFF. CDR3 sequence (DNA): TGTGCCAGCAGTCCACATCCTAGCGGACCCTACAATGAGCAGTTCTTC.

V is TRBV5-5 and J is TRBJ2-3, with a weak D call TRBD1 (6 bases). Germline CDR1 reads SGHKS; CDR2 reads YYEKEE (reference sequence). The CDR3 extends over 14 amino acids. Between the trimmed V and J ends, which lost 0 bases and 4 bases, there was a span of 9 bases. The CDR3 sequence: CASSLERGSDTQYF. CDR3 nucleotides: TGTGCCAGCAGCTTGGAGAGGGGGTCAGATACGCAGTATTTT.

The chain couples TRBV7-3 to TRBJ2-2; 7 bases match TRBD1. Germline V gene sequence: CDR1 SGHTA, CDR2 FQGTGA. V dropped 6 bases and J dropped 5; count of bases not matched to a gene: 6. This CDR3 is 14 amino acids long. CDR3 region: CASRRGRSTGELFF. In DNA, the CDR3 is TGTGCCAGCAGGAGGGGGCGGTCGACCGGGGAGCTGTTTTTT. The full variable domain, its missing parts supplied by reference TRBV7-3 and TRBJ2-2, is GAGVSQTPSNKVTEKGKYVELRCDPISGHTALYWYRQSLGQGPEFLIYFQGTGAADDSGLPNDRFFAVRPEGSVSTLKIQRTERGDSAVYLCASRRGRSTGELFFGEGSRLTVL.

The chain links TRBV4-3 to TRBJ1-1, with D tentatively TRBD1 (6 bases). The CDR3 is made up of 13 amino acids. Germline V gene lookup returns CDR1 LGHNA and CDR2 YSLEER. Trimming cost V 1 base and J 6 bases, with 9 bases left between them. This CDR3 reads CASSQVRTAEAFF. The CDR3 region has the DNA TGCGCCAGCAGCCAAGTTCGGACAGCTGAAGCTTTCTTT.

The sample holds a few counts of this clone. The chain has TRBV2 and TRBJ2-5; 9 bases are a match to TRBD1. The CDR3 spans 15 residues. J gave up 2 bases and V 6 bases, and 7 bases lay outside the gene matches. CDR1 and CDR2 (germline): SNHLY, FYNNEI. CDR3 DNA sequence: TGTGCCAGCAGGTTTACGGGACAGGGACAAGAGACCCAGTACTTC. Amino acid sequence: CASRFTGQGQETQYF. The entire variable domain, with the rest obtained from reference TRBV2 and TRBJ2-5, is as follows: EPEVTQTPSHQVTQMGQEVILRCVPISNHLYFYWYRQILGQKVEFLVSFYNNEISEKSEIFDDQFSVERPDGSNFTLKIRSTKLEDSAMYFCASRFTGQGQETQYFGPGTRLLVL.

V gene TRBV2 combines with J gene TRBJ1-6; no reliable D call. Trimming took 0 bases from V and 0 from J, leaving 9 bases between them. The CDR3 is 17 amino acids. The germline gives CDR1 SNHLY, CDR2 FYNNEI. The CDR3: CASSEALGSSYNSPLHF. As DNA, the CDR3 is TGTGCCAGCAGTGAAGCGCTGGGGAGCTCCTATAATTCACCCCTCCACTTT.

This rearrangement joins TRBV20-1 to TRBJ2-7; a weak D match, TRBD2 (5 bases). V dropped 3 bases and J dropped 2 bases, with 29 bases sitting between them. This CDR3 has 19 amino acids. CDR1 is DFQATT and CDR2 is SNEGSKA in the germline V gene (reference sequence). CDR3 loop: CSASGTADVTPWFPYEQYF. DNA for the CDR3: TGCAGTGCTAGTGGTACAGCGGACGTAACCCCATGGTTCCCCTACGAGCAGTACTTC.

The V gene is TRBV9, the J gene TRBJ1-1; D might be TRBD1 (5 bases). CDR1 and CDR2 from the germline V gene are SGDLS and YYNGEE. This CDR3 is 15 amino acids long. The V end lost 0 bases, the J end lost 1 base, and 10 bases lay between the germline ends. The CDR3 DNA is TGTGCCAGCAGCGTAGGGGGCGGGTGGAACACTGAAGCTTTCTTT. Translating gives CASSVGGGWNTEAFF.

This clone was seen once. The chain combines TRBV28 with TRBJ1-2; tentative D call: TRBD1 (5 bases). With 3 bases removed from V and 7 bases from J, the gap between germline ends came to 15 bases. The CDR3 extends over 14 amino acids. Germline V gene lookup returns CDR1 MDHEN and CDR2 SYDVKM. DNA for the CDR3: TGTGCCAGCAGTTTCTTGGGGGAAGCCTCTGGCTACACCTTC. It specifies CASSFLGEASGYTF.

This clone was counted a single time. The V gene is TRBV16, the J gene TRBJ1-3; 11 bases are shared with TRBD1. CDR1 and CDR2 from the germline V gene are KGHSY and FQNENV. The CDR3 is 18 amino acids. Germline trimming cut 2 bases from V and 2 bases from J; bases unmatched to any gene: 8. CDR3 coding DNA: TGTGCCAGCAGCCAAAGGACAGGGGGCGTTCAAACTGGAAACACCATATATTTT. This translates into CASSQRTGGVQTGNTIYF.

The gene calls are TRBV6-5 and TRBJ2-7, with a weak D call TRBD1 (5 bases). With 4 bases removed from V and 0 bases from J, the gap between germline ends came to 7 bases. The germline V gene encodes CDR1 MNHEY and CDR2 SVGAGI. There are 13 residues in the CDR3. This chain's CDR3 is CASSLGASYEQYF. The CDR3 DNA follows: TGTGCCAGCAGTTTAGGGGCCTCCTACGAGCAGTACTTC.

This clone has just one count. The CDR3 DNA follows: TGCAGCGTTCCTGGGACAGGGGGCCGCATTGAAGCTTTCTTT. This sequence encodes CSVPGTGGRIEAFF. V and J are TRBV29-1 and TRBJ1-1; TRBD1 agrees at 12 bases. Germline CDR1 reads SQVTM; CDR2 reads ANQGSEA. The length of the CDR3 is 14 residues. V lost 5 bases to trimming and J lost 7 bases; unmatched junction nucleotides: 8.

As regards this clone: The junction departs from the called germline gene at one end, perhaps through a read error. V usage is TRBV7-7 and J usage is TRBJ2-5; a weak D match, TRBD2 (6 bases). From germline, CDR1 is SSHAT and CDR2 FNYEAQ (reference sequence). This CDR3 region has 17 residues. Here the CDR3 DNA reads TGTGCTAGCAGCTTAGTCTGGCGCCTGGGGGGAGGAGAGACCCAGTACTTC. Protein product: CASSLVWRLGGGETQYF.

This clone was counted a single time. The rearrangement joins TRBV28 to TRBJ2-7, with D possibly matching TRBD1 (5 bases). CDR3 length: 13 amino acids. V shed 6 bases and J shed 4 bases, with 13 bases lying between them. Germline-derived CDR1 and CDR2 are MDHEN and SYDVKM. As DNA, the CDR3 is TGTGCCAGCAGCACAACAGGAAGATACGAGCAGTACTTC. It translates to CASSTTGRYEQYF.

CDR3 nucleotides: TGTGCCAGCAGCCCACGATGGACTAGTACGGGAGAGCAGTACTTC. It encodes CASSPRWTSTGEQYF. The rearrangement links TRBV3-1 (or the pseudogene TRBV3-2) to TRBJ2-7, with 7 nucleotides matching TRBD2. CDR1 is LGHDT, CDR2 YNNKEL, per germline (reference sequence). The CDR3 length is 15 residues. The ends lost 4 bases at V and 7 bases at J; junction bases unmatched: 13.

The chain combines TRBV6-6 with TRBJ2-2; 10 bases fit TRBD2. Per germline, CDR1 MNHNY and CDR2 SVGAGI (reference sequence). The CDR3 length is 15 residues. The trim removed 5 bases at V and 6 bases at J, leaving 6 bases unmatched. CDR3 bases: TGTGCCAGCAGTGAGACTAGCGGGCTCGCCGGGGAGCTGTTTTTT. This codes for CASSETSGLAGELFF.

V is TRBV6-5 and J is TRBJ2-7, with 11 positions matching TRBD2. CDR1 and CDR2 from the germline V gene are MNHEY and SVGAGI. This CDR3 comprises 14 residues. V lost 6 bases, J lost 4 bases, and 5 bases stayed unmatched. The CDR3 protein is CASRGTSGVYEQYF. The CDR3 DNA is TGTGCCAGCAGGGGGACTAGCGGAGTGTACGAGCAGTACTTC.

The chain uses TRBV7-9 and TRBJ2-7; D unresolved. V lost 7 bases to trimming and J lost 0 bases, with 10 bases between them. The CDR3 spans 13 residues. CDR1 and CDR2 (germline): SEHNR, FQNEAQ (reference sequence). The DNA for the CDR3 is TGTGCCAGCACTCAGCAAGACTCCTACGAGCAGTACTTC. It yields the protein CASTQQDSYEQYF.